Detailed here is one T cell receptor beta chain. Its antigen is not known. This record comes from a study of cytomegalovirus exposure and HLA in healthy donors. Study-wide context: When fewer than 500 donors were genotyped, 81% of them were found to fall in the Caucasian-associated ancestry cluster. Study-wide points: Judged likely to be a sequencing artifact was a cluster of highly shared sequence variants. For most TCR beta V segments, an earlier analysis put the productive rate at about 87% or about 30% of the time. The classifier reportedly diagnosed cytomegalovirus status with high specificity and sensitivity.

V lost 2 bases and J lost 6, with 17 bases in between. The CDR3 extends over 15 amino acids. Germline lookup yields CDR1 SGHDN and CDR2 FVKESK. 13 Jbeta primers and 60 Vbeta primers were used for the PCR. This table comes from immunoSEQ multiplex PCR, and its TCRdb copy is limited to in-frame clones, with some not included. Among some 140,000 clones, approximately 89% were seen once, and the ten largest hold 6% to 8%. The rearrangement uses TRBV14 and TRBJ2-7; D possibly corresponds to TRBD1 (6 bases). The sample taken for sequencing was PBMCs. The sequence came from a woman aged 25 to 39 in good health and CMV-seropositive. The CDR3 nucleotides read TGTGCCAGCAGCCAAATCGGACAGCTAACTGCCGAGCAGTACTTC. Translated: CASSQIGQLTAEQYF.